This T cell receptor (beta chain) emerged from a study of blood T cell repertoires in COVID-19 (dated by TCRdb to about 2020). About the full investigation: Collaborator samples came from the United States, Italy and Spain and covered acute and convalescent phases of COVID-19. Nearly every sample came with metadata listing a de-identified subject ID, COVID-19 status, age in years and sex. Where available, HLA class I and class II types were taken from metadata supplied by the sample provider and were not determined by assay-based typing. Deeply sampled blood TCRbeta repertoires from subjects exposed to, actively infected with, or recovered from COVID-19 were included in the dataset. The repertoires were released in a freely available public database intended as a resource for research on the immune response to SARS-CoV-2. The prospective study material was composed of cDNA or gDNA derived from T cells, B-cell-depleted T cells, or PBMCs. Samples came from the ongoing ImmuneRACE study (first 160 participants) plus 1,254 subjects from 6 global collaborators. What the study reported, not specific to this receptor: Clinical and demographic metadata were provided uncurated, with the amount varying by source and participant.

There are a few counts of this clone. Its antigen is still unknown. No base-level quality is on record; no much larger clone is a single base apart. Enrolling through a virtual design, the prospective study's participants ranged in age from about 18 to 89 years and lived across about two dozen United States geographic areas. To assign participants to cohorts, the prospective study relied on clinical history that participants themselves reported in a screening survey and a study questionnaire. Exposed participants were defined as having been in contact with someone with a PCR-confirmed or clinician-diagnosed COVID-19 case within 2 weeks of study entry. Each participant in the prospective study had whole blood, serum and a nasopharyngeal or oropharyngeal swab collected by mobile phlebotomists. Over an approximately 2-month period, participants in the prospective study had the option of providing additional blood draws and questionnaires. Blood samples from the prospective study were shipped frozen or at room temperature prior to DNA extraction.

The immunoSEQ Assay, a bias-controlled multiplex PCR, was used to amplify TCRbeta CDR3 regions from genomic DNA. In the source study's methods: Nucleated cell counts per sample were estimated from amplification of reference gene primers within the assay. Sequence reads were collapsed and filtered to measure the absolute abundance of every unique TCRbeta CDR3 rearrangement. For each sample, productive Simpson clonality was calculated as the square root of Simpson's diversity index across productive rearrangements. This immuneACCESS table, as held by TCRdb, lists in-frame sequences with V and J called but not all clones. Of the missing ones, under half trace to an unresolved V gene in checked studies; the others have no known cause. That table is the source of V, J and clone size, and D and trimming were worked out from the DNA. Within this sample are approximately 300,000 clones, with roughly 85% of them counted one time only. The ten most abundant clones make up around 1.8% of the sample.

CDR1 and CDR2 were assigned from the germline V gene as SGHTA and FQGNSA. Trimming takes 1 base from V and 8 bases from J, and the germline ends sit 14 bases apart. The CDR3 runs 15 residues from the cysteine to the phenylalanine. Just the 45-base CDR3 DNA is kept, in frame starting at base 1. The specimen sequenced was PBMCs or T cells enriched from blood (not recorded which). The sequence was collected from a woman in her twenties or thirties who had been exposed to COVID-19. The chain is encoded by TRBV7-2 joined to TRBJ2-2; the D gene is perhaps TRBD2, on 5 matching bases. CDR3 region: CASSLEPGNRGELFF. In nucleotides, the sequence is TGTGCCAGCAGCTTAGAACCGGGGAATCGGGGGGAGCTGTTTTTT.